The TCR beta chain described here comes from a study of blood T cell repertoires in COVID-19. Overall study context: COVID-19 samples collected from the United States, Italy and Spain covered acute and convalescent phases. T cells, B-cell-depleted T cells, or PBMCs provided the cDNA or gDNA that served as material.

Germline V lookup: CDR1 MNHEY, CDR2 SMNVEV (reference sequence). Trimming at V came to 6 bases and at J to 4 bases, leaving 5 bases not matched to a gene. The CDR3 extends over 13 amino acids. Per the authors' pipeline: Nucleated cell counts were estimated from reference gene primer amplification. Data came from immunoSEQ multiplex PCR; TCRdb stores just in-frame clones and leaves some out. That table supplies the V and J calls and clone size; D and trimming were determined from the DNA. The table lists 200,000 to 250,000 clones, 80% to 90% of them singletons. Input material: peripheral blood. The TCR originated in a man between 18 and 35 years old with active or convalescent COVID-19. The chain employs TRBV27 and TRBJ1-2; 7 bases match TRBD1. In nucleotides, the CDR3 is TGTGCCAGCAGCAGGGACAGATTCTATGGCTACACCTTC. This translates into CASSRDRFYGYTF.